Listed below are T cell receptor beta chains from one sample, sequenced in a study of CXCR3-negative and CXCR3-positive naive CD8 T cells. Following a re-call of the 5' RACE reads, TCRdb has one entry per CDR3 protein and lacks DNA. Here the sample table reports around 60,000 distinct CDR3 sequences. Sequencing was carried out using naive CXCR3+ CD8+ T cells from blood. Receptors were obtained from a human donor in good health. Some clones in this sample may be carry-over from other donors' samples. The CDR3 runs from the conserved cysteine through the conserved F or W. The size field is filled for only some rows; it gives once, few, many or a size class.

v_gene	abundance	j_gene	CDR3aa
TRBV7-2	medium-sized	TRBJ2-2	CASSSPNTGELFF
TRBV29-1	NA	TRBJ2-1	CSVESRDRDNEQFF
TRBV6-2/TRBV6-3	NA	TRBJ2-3	CASSYLRAKTDTQYF
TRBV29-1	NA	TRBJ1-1	CSLTTGPQDTEAFF
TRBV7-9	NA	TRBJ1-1	CASSSSFRISNTEAFF
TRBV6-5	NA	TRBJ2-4	CASSTTGGAKNIQYF
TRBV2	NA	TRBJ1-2	CASSESGELYGYTF
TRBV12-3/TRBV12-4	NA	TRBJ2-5	CASSLRREGETQYF
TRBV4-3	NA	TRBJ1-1	CASSPMVELNTEAFF
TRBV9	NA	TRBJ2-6	CASSSTGAGANVLTF
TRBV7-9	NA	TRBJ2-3	CASSSRMEDTQYF
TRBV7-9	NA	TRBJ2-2	CASSPAGSANTGELFF
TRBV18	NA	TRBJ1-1	CASSPGTGTGYTEAFF
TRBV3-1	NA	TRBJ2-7	CASSQVEGASEQYF
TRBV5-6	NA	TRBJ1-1	CASKIRGDTEAFF
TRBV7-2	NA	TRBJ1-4	CASSFLAPGLFF
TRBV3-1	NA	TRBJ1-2	CASSQARDAYGYTF
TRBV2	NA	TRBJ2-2	CASSESGAGDTGELFF
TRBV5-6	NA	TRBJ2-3	CASSLGGNSDTQYF
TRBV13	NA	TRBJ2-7	CASSSGQGVLEQYF
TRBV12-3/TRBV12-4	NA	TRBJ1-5	CASSYSNQPQHF
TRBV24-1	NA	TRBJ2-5	CATSDWDRGVETQYF
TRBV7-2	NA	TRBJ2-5	CASSLGRGLGETQYF
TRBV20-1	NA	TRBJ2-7	CSAQAGTPSPGVFPYEQYF
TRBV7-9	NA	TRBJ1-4	CASSSTRTGGHNEKLFF
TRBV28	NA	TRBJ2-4	CASSLLGRGIQYF
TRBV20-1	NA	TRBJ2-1	CSALNLAGGAYNEQFF
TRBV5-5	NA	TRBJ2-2	CASSTPGGGIGELFF
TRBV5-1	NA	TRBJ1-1	CASSLDWGSPPGAFF
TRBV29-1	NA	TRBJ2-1	CSVGLGTSEENEQFF
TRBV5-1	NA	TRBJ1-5	CASSLGQGPGQPQHF
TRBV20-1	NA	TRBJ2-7	CSAEGTSGHYEQYF
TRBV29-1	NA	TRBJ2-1	CSVVYWGGTYNEQFF
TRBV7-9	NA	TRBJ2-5	CASSPDRAMETQYF
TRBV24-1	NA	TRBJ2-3	CATSPGFTDTQYF
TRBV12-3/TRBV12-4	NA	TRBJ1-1	CASRRRVEGDTEAFF
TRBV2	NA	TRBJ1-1	CASSVGRMNTEAFF
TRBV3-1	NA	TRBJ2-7	CASSQHLTGTSYEQYF
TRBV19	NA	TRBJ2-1	CASSTPGRFSYNEQFF
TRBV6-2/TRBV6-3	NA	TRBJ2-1	CASSYGLAGPPDNEQFF
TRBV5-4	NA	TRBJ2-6	CASSLTGSGANVLTF
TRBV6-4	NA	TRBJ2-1	CASSTGLAPLEQFF
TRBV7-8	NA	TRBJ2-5	CASSLLPGQGKETQYF
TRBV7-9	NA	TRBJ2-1	CASSSPVGLAGAEQFF
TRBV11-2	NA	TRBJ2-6	CASIRTRAGANVLTF
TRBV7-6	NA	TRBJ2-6	CASSLVSGRPSGANVLTF
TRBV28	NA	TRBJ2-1	CASSSGLAGDLADEQFF
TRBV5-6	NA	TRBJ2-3	CASSLDSRGWDTQYF
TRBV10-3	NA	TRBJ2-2	CAISGQGGNTGELFF
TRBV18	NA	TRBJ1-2	CASSDPPGYTF
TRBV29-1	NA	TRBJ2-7	CSVEGGRSQSYEQYF
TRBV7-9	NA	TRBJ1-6	CASWGGNNSPLHF
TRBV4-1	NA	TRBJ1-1	CASSQRPGANTEAFF
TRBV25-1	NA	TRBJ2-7	CASSDTEKGYEQYF
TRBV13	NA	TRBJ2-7	CASSLEENEQYF
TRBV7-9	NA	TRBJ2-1	CASSLGLAPREQFF
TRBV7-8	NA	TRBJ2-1	CASSIAPAGGLDEQFF
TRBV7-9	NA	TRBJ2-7	CASISGTGVWEQYF
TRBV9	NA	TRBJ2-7	CASSPPTAAYEQYF